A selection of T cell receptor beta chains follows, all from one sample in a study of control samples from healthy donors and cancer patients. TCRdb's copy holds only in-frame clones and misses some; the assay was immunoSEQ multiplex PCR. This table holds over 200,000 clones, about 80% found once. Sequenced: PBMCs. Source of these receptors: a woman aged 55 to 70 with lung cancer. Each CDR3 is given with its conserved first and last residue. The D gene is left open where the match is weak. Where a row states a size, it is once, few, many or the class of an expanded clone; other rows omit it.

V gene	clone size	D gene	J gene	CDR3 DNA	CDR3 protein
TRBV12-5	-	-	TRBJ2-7	TGTGCTAGTGGTTTTGTACAGTCGAGTGAGCAGTACTTC	CASGFVQSSEQYF
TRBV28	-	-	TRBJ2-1	TGTGCCAGCAGTTTAGAGGGGCGGGCCCTGGCTGAGCAGTTCTTC	CASSLEGRALAEQFF
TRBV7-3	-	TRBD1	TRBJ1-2	TGTGCCAGCAGCTTAACGGCGGACAGGGGGCATGGCTACACCTTC	CASSLTADRGHGYTF
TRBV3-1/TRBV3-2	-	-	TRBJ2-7	TGTGCCAGCAGCACTCTACGGGTCACGGGACTGATCTTC	CASSTLRVTGLIF
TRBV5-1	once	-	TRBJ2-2	TGCGCCAGCAGCTTTAATCGGAACACCGGGGAGCTGTTTTTT	CASSFNRNTGELFF
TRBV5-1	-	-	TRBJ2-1	TGCGCCAGCAGCTTGGATGTCTCCGGGGCCAATGAGCAGTTCTTC	CASSLDVSGANEQFF
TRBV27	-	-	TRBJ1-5	TGTGCCAGCAGTTTAACAGGTTCTTACGGCAATCAGCCCCAGCATTTT	CASSLTGSYGNQPQHF
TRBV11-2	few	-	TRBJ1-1	TGTGCCAGCAACCAGATAAACAGGGTTGCTGAAGCTTTCTTT	CASNQINRVAEAFF
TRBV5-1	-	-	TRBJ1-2	TGCGCCAGCAGCTTGGACCCAGTCTACTATGGCTACACCTTC	CASSLDPVYYGYTF
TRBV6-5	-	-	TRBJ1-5	TGTGCCAGCAGCCCGAGGGCTTTGAGCAATCAGCCCCAGCATTTT	CASSPRALSNQPQHF
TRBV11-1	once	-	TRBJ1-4	TGTGCCAGCAGCGCGCGACCGGGGGGAGAAAATGAAAAACTGTTTTTT	CASSARPGGENEKLFF
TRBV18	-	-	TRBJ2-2	TGTGCCAGCTCACCACCATCCCGTGTGGGAGGAACCGGGGAGCTGTTTTTT	CASSPPSRVGGTGELFF
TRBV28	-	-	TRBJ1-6	TGTGCCAGCATCCAAGGGCCGGGGGGTATTTCACCCCTCCACTTT	CASIQGPGGISPLHF
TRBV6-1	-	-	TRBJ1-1	TGTGCCAGCAGTGAAGCCTCAGGGGTCACTGAAGCTTTCTTT	CASSEASGVTEAFF
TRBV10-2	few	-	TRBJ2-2	TGCGCCAGCAGTGAGTCTCTGGGCGGGGAGCTGTTTTTT	CASSESLGGELFF
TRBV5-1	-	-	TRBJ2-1	TGCGCCAGCAGCTTGGAGACAGGACAATACAATGAGCAGTTCTTC	CASSLETGQYNEQFF
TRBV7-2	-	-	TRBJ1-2	TGTGCCAGCAGGTCCGGTTCCGGCGGCTATGGCTACACCTTC	CASRSGSGGYGYTF
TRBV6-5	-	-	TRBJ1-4	TGTGCCAGCAGCCCCCTTTCTGGTGAAAAACTGTTTTTT	CASSPLSGEKLFF
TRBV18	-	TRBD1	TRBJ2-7	TGTGCCAGCTCAACGGGACAGGGAGGCTACGAGCAGTACTTC	CASSTGQGGYEQYF
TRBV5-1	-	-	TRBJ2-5	TGCGCCAGCAGCTTGGGATGGGGTGGCAGCCAAGAGACCCAGTACTTC	CASSLGWGGSQETQYF
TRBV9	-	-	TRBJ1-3	TGTGCCAGCAGTAGTGGGCTTGGAAACACCATATATTTT	CASSSGLGNTIYF
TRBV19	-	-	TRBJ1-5	TGTGCCAGTAGTATAGATGGAGGGTACGGGGGCAATCAGCCCCAGCATTTT	CASSIDGGYGGNQPQHF
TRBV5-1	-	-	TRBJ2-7	TGCGCCAGCAGCTTGGAAGTGCTGGATTACGAGCAGTACTTC	CASSLEVLDYEQYF
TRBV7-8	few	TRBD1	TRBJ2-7	TGTGCCAGCAGCATCCGGGACAGGGTCTACGAGCAGTACTTC	CASSIRDRVYEQYF
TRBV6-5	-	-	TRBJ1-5	TGTGCCAGCAGTTTGACAGGAATCAATCAGCCCCAGCATTTT	CASSLTGINQPQHF
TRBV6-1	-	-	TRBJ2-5	TGTGCCAGCAGTGATGGCGGGGTTTGGATCCAGTACTTC	CASSDGGVWIQYF
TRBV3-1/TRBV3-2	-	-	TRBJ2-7	TGTGCCAGCAGCCAAGTTGGGGGCCCGCTTGAGCAGTACTTC	CASSQVGGPLEQYF
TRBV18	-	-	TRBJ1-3	TGTGCCAGCTCACGCCAGGGCTCTGGAAACACCATATATTTT	CASSRQGSGNTIYF
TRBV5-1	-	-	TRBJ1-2	TGCGCCAGCAGCTTCGAGTCGCTCTATGGCTACACCTTC	CASSFESLYGYTF
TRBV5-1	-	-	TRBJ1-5	TGCGCCAGCAGCCCCGTGGGGTTCAATCAGCCCCAGCATTTT	CASSPVGFNQPQHF